The next 7 T cell receptor beta chains were all read from a single sample in a study of blood T cell repertoires in COVID-19. The protocol was immunoSEQ multiplex PCR, while the TCRdb copy is restricted to in-frame clones and leaves out a portion. The sample comprises about 330,000 clones, about 90% of which are singletons, and about 4.7% rests with the top ten. The sample taken for sequencing was PBMCs or T cells enriched from blood (not recorded which). The source is a man aged 25 to 40 who had recovered from COVID-19.

The count of this clone is one. The rearrangement uses TRBV9 and TRBJ2-5; D possibly corresponds to TRBD1 (6 bases). The CDR3 totals 15 residues. V lost 3 bases to trimming and J lost 4 bases, with 16 bases between them. Germline CDR1 SGDLS, CDR2 YYNGEE. The CDR3 loop reads CASSGGHLSGETQYF. CDR3 nucleotide sequence: TGTGCCAGCAGCGGGGGACACCTATCTGGAGAGACCCAGTACTTC. Complete variable domain (other parts from reference TRBV9 and TRBJ2-5): DSGVTQTPKHLITATGQRVTLRCSPRSGDLSVYWYQQSLDQGLQFLIQYYNGEERAKGNILERFSAQQFPDLHSELNLSSLELGDSALYFCASSGGHLSGETQYFGPGTRLLVL.

V gene TRBV5-1 combines with J gene TRBJ2-1; TRBD2 matches at 7 bases. J was trimmed by 7 bases and V by 4 bases; bases with no gene match: 8. CDR1 and CDR2 (germline): SGHRS, YFSETQ. The CDR3 spans 14 residues. The CDR3 is CASSLGTIGNEQFF. The CDR3 DNA reads TGCGCCAGCAGCCTCGGGACTATAGGGAATGAGCAGTTCTTC. The entire variable domain, with the rest obtained from reference TRBV5-1 and TRBJ2-1, is as follows: KAGVTQTPRYLIKTRGQQVTLSCSPISGHRSVSWYQQTPGQGLQFLFEYFSETQRNKGNFPGRFSGRQFSNSRSEMNVSTLELGDSALYLCASSLGTIGNEQFFGPGTRLTVL.

V is TRBV7-9 and J is TRBJ2-2, with no clear D. V was pared by 5 bases and J by 6 bases, with 16 bases between. The CDR3 spans 15 residues. Germline assignment: CDR1 SEHNR and CDR2 FQNEAQ (reference sequence). DNA for the CDR3: TGTGCCAGCAGCCCACGACTCGGGTTCGCCGGGGAGCTGTTTTTT. This sequence encodes CASSPRLGFAGELFF.

On this clone: The junction departs from germline at one end; a sequencing error may be responsible. The rearrangement joins TRBV28 to TRBJ1-5, with unresolved D. CDR1 MDHEN and CDR2 SYDVKM come from the germline V gene. This CDR3 has 14 amino acids. CDR3 in DNA: TGTGCCAGCAGTTTAACCCTTAGCCATCAGCCCCAGCATTTT. This gives the protein CASSLTLSHQPQHF.

This chain connects TRBV10-1 to TRBJ2-1; weak D call: TRBD2 (5 bases). This CDR3 region has 14 residues. Germline V gene data show CDR1 as WNHNN and CDR2 as SYGVQD (reference sequence). V was clipped by 1 base and J by 10 bases, with 14 bases between them. In DNA, the CDR3 is TGCGCCAGCAGTGAGTTCAGATCCCGAGGGGAGCAGTTCTTC. It translates to CASSEFRSRGEQFF.

The CDR3 sequence: CASRTTGTAHEQYF. The CDR3 DNA reads as TGTGCCAGCAGGACCACCGGGACAGCCCACGAGCAGTACTTC. V usage is TRBV2 and J usage is TRBJ2-7; 7 bases are shared with TRBD1. Germline CDR1 is SNHLY and CDR2 is FYNNEI. The CDR3 totals 14 residues. Losses at the gene ends were 6 bases for V and 5 bases for J; bases not matched to a gene: 10.

The chain couples TRBV27 to TRBJ2-7; the match to TRBD1 covers 9 bases. There are 15 residues in the CDR3. Losses at the gene ends were 5 bases for V and 3 bases for J; bases not matched to a gene: 8. Germline values: CDR1 MNHEY, CDR2 SMNVEV (reference sequence). The DNA for the CDR3 is TGTGCCAGCAGTCCCGGGACAGGGAAACTCTACGAGCAGTACTTC. Translated: CASSPGTGKLYEQYF.